This entry lists 30 T cell receptor beta chains sequenced from one sample in a study of T-cell memory formation after mild COVID-19. MiXCR was run by TCRdb on the 5' RACE reads, yielding one entry per CDR3 protein. The table has some 48,000 distinct CDR3 sequences, roughly a quarter seen once. The specimen sequenced was PBMCs or a T cell subset sorted from them (not recorded which). These receptors originate from a man in his late teens or twenties who had mild COVID-19 (a few samples of this study predate the infection). Cell type and time point are not known.

This clonotype came up many times. V and J are TRBV4-2 and TRBJ2-1; TRBD2 matches at 7 bases. The trim removed 0 bases at V and 4 bases at J, leaving 9 bases unmatched. The CDR3 has 17 amino acids. Germline lookup yields CDR1 LGHNA and CDR2 YNFKEQ. Written as DNA, the CDR3 is TGTGCCAGCAGCCAAGAGAAGTCGGGGGGTCCGTACAATGAGCAGTTCTTC. Encoded protein: CASSQEKSGGPYNEQFF.

This clonotype appeared a few times. The chain couples TRBV9 to TRBJ1-2; tentative D call: TRBD1 (6 bases). Trimming cost V 5 bases and J 2 bases, with 10 bases left between them. The CDR3 is 13 residues long. Germline V gene lookup returns CDR1 SGDLS and CDR2 YYNGEE. CDR3 in amino acids: CASRGDRNYGYTF. CDR3 bases: TGTGCCAGCAGAGGTGACAGGAACTATGGCTACACCTTC. The full variable domain, its missing parts supplied by reference TRBV9 and TRBJ1-2, is DSGVTQTPKHLITATGQRVTLRCSPRSGDLSVYWYQQSLDQGLQFLIQYYNGEERAKGNILERFSAQQFPDLHSELNLSSLELGDSALYFCASRGDRNYGYTFGSGTRLTVV.

This clonotype has just one count. This chain uses TRBV6-7 with TRBJ2-2; the D is unclear. TRBV6-7 qualifies as an ORF whose function is uncertain. With 7 bases removed from V and 2 bases from J, the gap between germline ends came to 14 bases. The CDR3 totals 15 residues. DNA of the CDR3: TGTGCCAGCACCCAGGCCGATAAAAACACCGGGGAGCTGTTTTTT. It translates to CASTQADKNTGELFF.

This clonotype was recorded a few times. The chain uses TRBV6-1 and TRBJ1-2; D remains unclear. CDR3 length equals 12 residues. Germline assignment: CDR1 MNHNS and CDR2 SASEGT. Deletions cut 5 bases from V and 7 bases from J, with 11 bases between. The DNA for the CDR3 is TGTGCCAGCAGTCCAGTATACAGTGGCTACACCTTC. The encoded protein is CASSPVYSGYTF.

This clonotype appeared a few times. The chain carries TRBV10-1 and TRBJ1-1; a weak D match, TRBD1 (5 bases). The CDR3 has 12 amino acids. V was pared by 4 bases and J by 5 bases, with 8 bases between. Germline CDR1 reads WNHNN; CDR2 reads SYGVQD (reference sequence). Here the CDR3 DNA reads TGCGCCAGCAGTGGGGAGGGGACTGAAGCTTTCTTT. Its protein product is CASSGEGTEAFF.

This clonotype was seen only a few times. This rearrangement joins TRBV2 to TRBJ2-6; no clear D. The CDR3 sequence is 17 residues long. Germline V lookup: CDR1 SNHLY, CDR2 FYNNEI. V lost 7 bases, J lost 0 bases, and 16 bases lay in between. The CDR3, as DNA: TGTGCCAGCAAAATCGTTCATAGCCCCTCTGGGGCCAACGTCCTGACTTTC. Translating it yields CASKIVHSPSGANVLTF. The complete variable domain, with remaining parts taken from reference TRBV2 and TRBJ2-6, reads EPEVTQTPSHQVTQMGQEVILRCVPISNHLYFYWYRQILGQKVEFLVSFYNNEISEKSEIFDDQFSVERPDGSNFTLKIRSTKLEDSAMYFCASKIVHSPSGANVLTFGAGSRLTVL.

This clonotype came up many times. The rearrangement uses TRBV12-3 or TRBV12-4 and TRBJ2-7, with 8 bases matching TRBD1. The CDR3 is 14 residues long. Losses at the gene ends were 5 bases for V and 2 bases for J; bases not matched to a gene: 5. The DNA of the CDR3 is TGTGCCAGCAGTAAAGGACAGGGCGCCTACGAGCAGTACGTC. The encoded protein is CASSKGQGAYEQYV.

This rearrangement joins TRBV11-2 to TRBJ2-1; D may match TRBD1 or TRBD2 (5 bases each). Trimming stripped 1 base from V and 0 bases from J, with 7 bases between. The CDR3 covers 15 residues. Germline loops: CDR1 SGHAT, CDR2 FQNNGV. The CDR3 sequence is CASSLGGVSYNEQFF. CDR3 nucleotide sequence: TGTGCCAGCAGCTTAGGAGGGGTCTCCTACAATGAGCAGTTCTTC.

The chain recombines TRBV29-1 with TRBJ2-2, with 16 bases matching TRBD2. V shed 7 bases and J 6 bases; nucleotides not matched to a gene: 5. Germline CDR1 and CDR2: SQVTM and ANQGSEA. The CDR3 contains 15 residues. The CDR3 nucleotides are TGCAGCGCCGCGGGACTAGCGGGGGGGGCCGGGGAGCTGTTTTTT. Encoded protein: CSAAGLAGGAGELFF.

V usage is TRBV5-1 and J usage is TRBJ2-5, with 7 nucleotides matching TRBD2. This CDR3 is built from 15 residues. With 4 bases clipped from V and 4 bases from J, the junction kept 10 bases outside the gene matches. Germline CDR1 and CDR2: SGHRS and YFSETQ. This CDR3 reads CASSQWRGFGETQYF. DNA for the CDR3: TGCGCCAGCAGCCAGTGGCGGGGGTTTGGAGAGACCCAGTACTTC.

The rearrangement uses TRBV9 and TRBJ2-5; maybe TRBD1 (6 bases). V dropped 0 bases and J dropped 4 bases, with 10 bases sitting between them. The V gene's germline CDR1 is SGDLS and CDR2 YYNGEE. The CDR3 has 14 amino acids. The CDR3 region has the DNA TGTGCCAGCAGCGTAGGGGGGCGCGGAGAGACCCAGTACTTC. Translated: CASSVGGRGETQYF.

The V call is TRBV4-3, the J call TRBJ2-5, with 8 bases matching TRBD1. J gave up 3 bases and V 4 bases, and 13 bases lay outside the gene matches. Germline V gene data show CDR1 as LGHNA and CDR2 as YSLEER. The CDR3 runs to 17 residues. CDR3 protein: CASSRRKDRATEETQYF. CDR3 DNA: TGCGCCAGCAGCCGACGAAAGGACAGGGCAACCGAAGAGACCCAGTACTTC.

This clonotype was found a few times. The rearrangement links TRBV25-1 to TRBJ1-2; maybe TRBD1 (5 bases). The CDR3 has 17 residues. Trimming shortened V by 8 bases and J by 1 base, and 23 bases separated the two germline ends. The V gene's germline CDR1 is MGHDK and CDR2 SYGVNS. The CDR3 reads CASGNGAGLSHNYGYTF. The CDR3, as DNA: TGTGCCAGCGGAAATGGGGCGGGTCTGTCCCATAACTATGGCTACACCTTC.

This clonotype was seen more than once but under ten times. This chain connects TRBV7-2 to TRBJ2-3, with D unresolved. Germline CDR1 SGHTA, CDR2 FQGNSA. The CDR3 consists of 13 residues. Trimming took 3 bases from V and 6 from J, leaving 10 bases between them. The CDR3 DNA sequence: TGTGCCAGCAGCTTTTATTTGGGGGATACGCAGTATTTT. Residues: CASSFYLGDTQYF.

The genes are TRBV27 and TRBJ1-2, with D tentatively TRBD1 (5 bases). Germline V gene lookup returns CDR1 MNHEY and CDR2 SMNVEV (reference sequence). Trimming pared 6 bases from V and 8 bases from J, leaving 16 bases between. This CDR3 contains 13 residues. CDR3 sequence (DNA): TGTGCCAGCAGCAACCCCGGGGGGAGAGGCTACACCTTC. Protein: CASSNPGGRGYTF.

Comments on this clonotype: One end of the junction fails to match germline, which may point to a read error. The chain links TRBV9 to TRBJ1-1, with TRBD1 matching 7 bases. Germline assignment: CDR1 SGDLS and CDR2 YYNGEE. The CDR3 is made up of 13 amino acids. The CDR3 region is CASSAQGNPEAFF. The CDR3 nucleotides are TGTGCCAGCAGCGCACAGGGGAACCCTGAAGCTTTCTTT.

This clonotype was detected a few times. J is TRBJ2-7 and V is TRBV12-3 or TRBV12-4; 7 bases line up with TRBD2. This CDR3 has 14 residues. After removal of 3 bases from V and 1 base from J, the junction contained 3 bases not matched to a gene. CDR3 sequence reads: CASSFTSASYEQYF. CDR3 sequence (DNA): TGTGCCAGCAGTTTTACTAGCGCGTCCTACGAGCAGTACTTC.

The rearrangement joins TRBV20-1 to TRBJ1-2; TRBD1 aligns across 8 bases. Germline V lookup: CDR1 DFQATT, CDR2 SNEGSKA (reference sequence). The V and J ends lost 3 bases and 3 bases, in that order; junction bases with no gene match: 3. This CDR3 is built from 13 residues. CDR3 loop: CSARNRGYYGYTF. In nucleotides, the CDR3 is TGCAGTGCTAGGAACAGGGGGTACTATGGCTACACCTTC.

At least ten counts were recorded for this clonotype. This rearrangement joins TRBV12-3 or TRBV12-4 to TRBJ1-1, with D maybe TRBD1 (5 bases). The germline V and J ends were trimmed by 5 bases and 0 bases, with 10 bases remaining between them. CDR3 length: 14 residues. CDR3 sequence reads: CASSPWGVNTEAFF. The CDR3 region has the DNA TGTGCCAGCAGTCCATGGGGGGTGAACACTGAAGCTTTCTTT.

This clonotype was counted a few times. V usage is TRBV10-3 and J usage is TRBJ2-7; a possible D gene is TRBD1 (5 bases). The length of the CDR3 is 12 residues. Trimming left V 10 bases short and J 3 bases short, with 13 bases between. Germline-derived CDR1 and CDR2 are ENHRY and SYGVKD. CDR3: CATLQGGYEQYF. CDR3 DNA: TGTGCCACCTTGCAGGGTGGCTACGAGCAGTACTTC.

The rearrangement joins TRBV7-9 to TRBJ2-3, with D tentatively TRBD1 or TRBD2 (5 bases each). The V gene's germline CDR1 is SEHNR and CDR2 FQNEAQ (reference sequence). V dropped 5 bases and J dropped 5 bases, with 17 bases sitting between them. CDR3 length: 15 amino acids. As DNA, the CDR3 is TGTGCCAGCAGCCCCGACCGGGGTGGGGGAGATACGCAGTATTTT. Its translation: CASSPDRGGGDTQYF. The whole variable domain, remainder taken from reference TRBV7-9 and TRBJ2-3, is DTGVSQNPRHKITKRGQNVTFRCDPISEHNRLYWYRQTLGQGPEFLTYFQNEAQLEKSRLLSDRFSAERPKGSFSTLEIQRTEQGDSAMYLCASSPDRGGGDTQYFGPGTRLTVL.

The chain uses TRBV11-3 and TRBJ2-3; possibly TRBD2 for D (5 bases). CDR3 size: 16 residues. Trimming stripped 5 bases from V and 0 bases from J, with 15 bases between. Germline lookup yields CDR1 SGHNT and CDR2 YENEEA. This chain's CDR3 is CASSAGLLLSTDTQYF. CDR3 coding DNA: TGTGCCAGCAGCGCCGGACTCTTGCTTAGCACAGATACGCAGTATTTT.

In the case of this clonotype: One end of the junction does not line up with germline, which may come from a read error. The chain has TRBV4-2 and TRBJ2-5; 7 positions agree with TRBD1. Germline CDR1 LGHNA, CDR2 YNFKEQ. The CDR3 is 16 amino acids. CDR3 in amino acids: CARSQVGDRDQETQYF. The CDR3 nucleotides are TGTGCCAGAAGCCAAGTAGGGGACAGAGACCAAGAGACCCAGTACTTC.

This clonotype was observed a handful of times. This chain links TRBV7-8 with TRBJ2-3; 9 bases are shared with TRBD2. After removal of 3 bases from V and 0 bases from J, the junction contained 10 bases not matched to a gene. This CDR3 comprises 18 residues. CDR1 and CDR2 (germline): SGHVS, FQNEAQ. CDR3 region: CASSFPGRGGASTDTQYF. The CDR3 DNA is TGTGCCAGCAGCTTCCCGGGTCGCGGGGGGGCTAGCACAGATACGCAGTATTTT. Full variable domain (missing parts from reference TRBV7-8 and TRBJ2-3): GAGVSQSPRYKVAKRGQDVALRCDPISGHVSLFWYQQALGQGPEFLTYFQNEAQLDKSGLPSDRFFAERPEGSVSTLKIQRTQQEDSAVYLCASSFPGRGGASTDTQYFGPGTRLTVL.

V usage is TRBV29-1 and J usage is TRBJ2-3; possible D gene TRBD2, 6 bases. This CDR3 has 15 amino acids. V dropped 6 bases and J dropped 1 base, with 17 bases sitting between them. Germline V gives CDR1 SQVTM, CDR2 ANQGSEA. CDR3 in amino acids: CSVWPAGLRTDTQYF. The CDR3 nucleotides are TGCAGCGTCTGGCCGGCGGGGTTACGCACAGATACGCAGTATTTT.

The chain combines TRBV19 with TRBJ2-5; 8 positions match TRBD1. The V gene end was trimmed by 1 base and the J gene end by 5 bases; junction bases not matched to a gene: 12. The length of the CDR3 is 17 residues. Germline V gene sequence: CDR1 LNHDA, CDR2 SQIVND (reference sequence). The CDR3, as DNA: TGTGCCAGTAGTATAGCCGCGGACAGGGAGGTCACGGAGACCCAGTACTTC. Translated: CASSIAADREVTETQYF.

This chain joins TRBV5-5 and TRBJ1-2, with a tentative D call TRBD1 (6 bases). Germline CDR1 and CDR2: SGHKS and YYEKEE (reference sequence). This CDR3 has 11 amino acids. V was clipped by 6 bases and J by 8 bases, with 11 bases between them. In DNA, the CDR3 is TGTGCCAGCATGGGGGCTGGAGGCTACACCTTC. This translates into CASMGAGGYTF.

This clonotype was found many times. The genes are TRBV6-4 and TRBJ2-3; 8 bases map to TRBD2. The CDR3 loop spans 15 amino acids. Germline lookup yields CDR1 MRHNA and CDR2 SNTAGT. V lost 3 bases to trimming and J lost 1 base; unmatched junction nucleotides: 3. The CDR3 DNA sequence: TGTGCCAGCAGTGAGGGTAGCGGGGGCACAGATACGCAGTATTTT. This translates into CASSEGSGGTDTQYF.

This clonotype came up a few times. The chain recombines TRBV21-1 with TRBJ2-4; TRBD1 was called by the table and not checked on the DNA. TRBV21-1 is a documented pseudogene. The CDR3 runs 17 residues. CDR3 in amino acids: CASNQGNRGLWRNIQYF. The CDR3 DNA sequence: TGTGCCAGCAACCAGGGGAACAGGGGGCTTTGGAGGAACATTCAGTACTTC.

This clonotype was counted between two and nine times. The V gene is TRBV5-1, the J gene TRBJ1-1; 7 bases line up with TRBD1. CDR1 is SGHRS and CDR2 is YFSETQ in the germline V gene. The CDR3 sequence is 14 residues long. V lost 1 base, J lost 4 bases, and 4 bases stayed unmatched. CDR3 in amino acids: CASSLKGATTEAFF. The CDR3, as DNA: TGCGCCAGCAGCTTGAAGGGGGCAACCACTGAAGCTTTCTTT.